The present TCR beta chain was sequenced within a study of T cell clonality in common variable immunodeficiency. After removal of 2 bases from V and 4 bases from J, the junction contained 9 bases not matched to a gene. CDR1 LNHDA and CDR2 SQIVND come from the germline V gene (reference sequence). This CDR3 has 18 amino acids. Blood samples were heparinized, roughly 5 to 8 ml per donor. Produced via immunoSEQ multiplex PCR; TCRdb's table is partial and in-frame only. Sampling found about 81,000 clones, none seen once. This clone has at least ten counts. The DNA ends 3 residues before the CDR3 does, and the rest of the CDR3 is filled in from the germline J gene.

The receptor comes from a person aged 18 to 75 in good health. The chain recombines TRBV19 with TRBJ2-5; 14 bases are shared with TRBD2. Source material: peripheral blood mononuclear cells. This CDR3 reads CASSIMGLAGVGSETQYF. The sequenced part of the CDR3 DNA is TGTGCCAGTAGTATAATGGGACTAGCGGGAGTAGGTTCAGAGACC.